This note documents a single T cell receptor (beta chain) sequence. Its antigen is currently unknown. The data originate from a study of T-cell memory formation after mild COVID-19. About the research overall: TCR clusters showed largely donor specificity. Study-level points and caveats: The main location of contracting CD4+ clones was CM and EM, and that of contracting CD8+ clones was EMRA. Whether second-wave clones peaking at day 37 were SARS-CoV-2 specific went unconfirmed.

Libraries for TCRalpha and TCRbeta carried sample barcodes and unique molecular identifiers via 5'RACE. TCRdb redid the calling of the 5' RACE reads with MiXCR, one entry per CDR3 protein. Of 300,000 to 400,000 distinct CDR3 sequences in the sample, about 13% were seen once. V dropped 5 bases and J dropped 0 bases, with 6 bases sitting between them. This CDR3 comprises 13 residues. The germline V gene has CDR1 MNHNY and CDR2 SVGAGI (reference sequence). The sequence derives from a young man who had mild COVID-19 (a few samples of this study predate the infection). Cell type and time point are not known. Specimen: PBMCs or a T cell subset sorted from them (not recorded which). The chain carries TRBV6-6 and TRBJ2-3; D gene ambiguous. The CDR3: CASSTPSTDTQYF. The CDR3 bases are TGTGCCAGCAGTACTCCCAGCACAGATACGCAGTATTTT.